This TCR beta chain comes out of a study of a mutant IDH1 vaccine in newly diagnosed glioma. Study information: Prior therapy was radiotherapy, temozolomide, or both; most received both.

Time point described: week 35, safety follow-up. Vaccination used 300 ug of mutant IDH1 20-mer peptide per dose, with topical imiquimod. New IDH1-mutant, ATRX-lost WHO grade 3 or 4 astrocytomas occurred in donors. This CDR3 has 15 amino acids. With 0 bases removed from V and 4 bases from J, the gap between germline ends came to 12 bases. Germline assignment: CDR1 MNHNY and CDR2 SVGAGI (reference sequence). In the case of this clone: Its antigen is unknown.

Whole-study results and caveats: Approximately 95% of patients showed vaccine-induced immune responses across multiple MHC alleles.

Method: immunoSEQ multiplex PCR; TCRdb's copy keeps in-frame clones and lacks some. The data hold about 32,000 clones, with 78% observed a single time. V usage is TRBV6-6 and J usage is TRBJ1-1; the D gene is possibly TRBD1 (5 bases). Here the sequenced sample was PBMCs, taken from a glioma patient whose treatment included an IDH1 peptide vaccine. The sequence was obtained from a woman in her 40s with glioma. The CDR3 protein is CASSYSGGGSTEAFF. CDR3 nucleotide sequence: TGTGCCAGCAGTTACTCGGGGGGTGGGAGCACTGAAGCTTTCTTT.